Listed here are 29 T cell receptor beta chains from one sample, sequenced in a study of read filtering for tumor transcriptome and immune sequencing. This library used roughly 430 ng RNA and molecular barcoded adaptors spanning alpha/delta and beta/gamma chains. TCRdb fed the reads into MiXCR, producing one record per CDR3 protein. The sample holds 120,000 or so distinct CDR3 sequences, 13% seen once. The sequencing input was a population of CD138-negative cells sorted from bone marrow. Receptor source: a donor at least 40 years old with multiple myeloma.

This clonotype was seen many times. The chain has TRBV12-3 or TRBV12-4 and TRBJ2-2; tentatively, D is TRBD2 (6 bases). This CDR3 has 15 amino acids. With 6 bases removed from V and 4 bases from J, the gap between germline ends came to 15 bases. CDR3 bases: TGTGCCAGCAGCCGAGGGGACTTTCGCACCGGGGAGCTGTTTTTT. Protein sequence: CASSRGDFRTGELFF.

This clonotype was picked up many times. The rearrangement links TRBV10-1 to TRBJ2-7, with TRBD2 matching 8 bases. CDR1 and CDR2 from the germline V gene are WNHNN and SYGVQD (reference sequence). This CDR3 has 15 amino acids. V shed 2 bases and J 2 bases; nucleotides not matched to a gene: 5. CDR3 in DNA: TGCGCCAGCAGTGAGAGCGGGAGTAGGACCTACGAGCAGTACTTC. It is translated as CASSESGSRTYEQYF.

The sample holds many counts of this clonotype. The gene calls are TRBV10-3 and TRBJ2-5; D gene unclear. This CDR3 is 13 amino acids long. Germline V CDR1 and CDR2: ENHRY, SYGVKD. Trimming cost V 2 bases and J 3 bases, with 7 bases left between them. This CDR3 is CAISEGQEETQYF. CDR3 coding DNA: TGTGCCATCAGTGAGGGCCAGGAAGAGACCCAGTACTTC.

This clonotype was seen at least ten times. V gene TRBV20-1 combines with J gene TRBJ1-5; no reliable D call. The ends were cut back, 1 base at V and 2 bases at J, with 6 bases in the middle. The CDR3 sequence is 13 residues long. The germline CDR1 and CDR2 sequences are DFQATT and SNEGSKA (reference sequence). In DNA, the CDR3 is TGCAGTGCTAGAGGGATTGGCAATCAGCCCCAGCATTTT. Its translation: CSARGIGNQPQHF.

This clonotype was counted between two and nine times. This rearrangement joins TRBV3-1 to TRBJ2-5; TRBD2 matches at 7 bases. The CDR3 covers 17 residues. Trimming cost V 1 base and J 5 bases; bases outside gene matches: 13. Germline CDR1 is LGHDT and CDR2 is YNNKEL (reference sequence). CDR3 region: CASSQGQPGTMAETQYF. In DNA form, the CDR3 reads TGTGCCAGCAGCCAAGGCCAGCCCGGGACTATGGCGGAGACCCAGTACTTC.

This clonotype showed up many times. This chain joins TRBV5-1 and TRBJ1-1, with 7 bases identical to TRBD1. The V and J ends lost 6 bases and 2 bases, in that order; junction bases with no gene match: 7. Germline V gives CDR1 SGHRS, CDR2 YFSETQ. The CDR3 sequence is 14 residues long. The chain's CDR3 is CASTQGQPNTEAFF. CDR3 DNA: TGCGCCAGCACTCAGGGACAGCCTAACACTGAAGCTTTCTTT. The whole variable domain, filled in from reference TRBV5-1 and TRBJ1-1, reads KAGVTQTPRYLIKTRGQQVTLSCSPISGHRSVSWYQQTPGQGLQFLFEYFSETQRNKGNFPGRFSGRQFSNSRSEMNVSTLELGDSALYLCASTQGQPNTEAFFGQGTRLTVV.

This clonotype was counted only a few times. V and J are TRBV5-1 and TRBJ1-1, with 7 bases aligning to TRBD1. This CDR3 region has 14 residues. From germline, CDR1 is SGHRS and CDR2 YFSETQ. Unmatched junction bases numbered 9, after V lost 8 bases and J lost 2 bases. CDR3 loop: CASTTTGANTEAFF. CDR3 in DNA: TGCGCCAGTACCACCACAGGGGCCAACACTGAAGCTTTCTTT.

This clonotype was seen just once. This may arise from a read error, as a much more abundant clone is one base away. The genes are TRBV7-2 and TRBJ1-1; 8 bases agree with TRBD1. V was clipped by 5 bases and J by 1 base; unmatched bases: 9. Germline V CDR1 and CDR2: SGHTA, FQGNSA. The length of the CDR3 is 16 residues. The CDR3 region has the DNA TGTGCCAGCAGCAAATTTCCAGGGGGCCCGAACACTGAAGCTTTCTTT. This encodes CASSKFPGGPNTEAFF.

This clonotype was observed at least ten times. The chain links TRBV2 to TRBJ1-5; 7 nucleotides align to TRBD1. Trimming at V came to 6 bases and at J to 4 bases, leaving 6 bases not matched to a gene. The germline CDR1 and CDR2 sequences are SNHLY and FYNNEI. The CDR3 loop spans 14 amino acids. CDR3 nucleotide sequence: TGTGCCAGCAGCGACTCAGGGGGGAATCAGCCCCAGCATTTT. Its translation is CASSDSGGNQPQHF.

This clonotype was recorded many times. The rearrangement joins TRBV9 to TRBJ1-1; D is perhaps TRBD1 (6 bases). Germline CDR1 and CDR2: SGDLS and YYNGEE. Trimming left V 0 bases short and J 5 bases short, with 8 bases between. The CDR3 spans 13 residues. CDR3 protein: CASSVGQATEAFF. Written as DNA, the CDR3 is TGTGCCAGCAGCGTAGGACAGGCAACTGAAGCTTTCTTT. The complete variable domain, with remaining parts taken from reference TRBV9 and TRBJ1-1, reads DSGVTQTPKHLITATGQRVTLRCSPRSGDLSVYWYQQSLDQGLQFLIQYYNGEERAKGNILERFSAQQFPDLHSELNLSSLELGDSALYFCASSVGQATEAFFGQGTRLTVV.

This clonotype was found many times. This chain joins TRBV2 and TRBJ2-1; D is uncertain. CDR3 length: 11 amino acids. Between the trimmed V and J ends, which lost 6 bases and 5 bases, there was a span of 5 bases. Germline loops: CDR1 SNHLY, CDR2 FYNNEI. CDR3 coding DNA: TGTGCCAGCAGATTCCACAATGAGCAGTTCTTC. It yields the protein CASRFHNEQFF.

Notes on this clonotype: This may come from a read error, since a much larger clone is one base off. In DNA, the CDR3 is TGCGCCAGCAGCTTAGGTGGGAGTCCCTACAAAGAGCAGTTCTTC. It specifies CASSLGGSPYKEQFF. V usage is TRBV5-1 and J usage is TRBJ2-1, with D possibly TRBD2 on 5 matching bases. The CDR3 is 15 residues long. Germline V gene sequence: CDR1 SGHRS, CDR2 YFSETQ.

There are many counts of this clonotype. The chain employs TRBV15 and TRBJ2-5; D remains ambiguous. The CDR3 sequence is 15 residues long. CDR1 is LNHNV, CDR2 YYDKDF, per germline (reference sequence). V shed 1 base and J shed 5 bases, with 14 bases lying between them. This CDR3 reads CATSRVTDAGETQYF. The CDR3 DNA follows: TGTGCCACCAGCAGAGTAACGGATGCTGGGGAGACCCAGTACTTC. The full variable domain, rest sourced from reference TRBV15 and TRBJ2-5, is DAMVIQNPRYQVTQFGKPVTLSCSQTLNHNVMYWYQQKSSQAPKLLFHYYDKDFNNEADTPDNFQSRRPNTSFCFLDIRSPGLGDTAMYLCATSRVTDAGETQYFGPGTRLLVL.

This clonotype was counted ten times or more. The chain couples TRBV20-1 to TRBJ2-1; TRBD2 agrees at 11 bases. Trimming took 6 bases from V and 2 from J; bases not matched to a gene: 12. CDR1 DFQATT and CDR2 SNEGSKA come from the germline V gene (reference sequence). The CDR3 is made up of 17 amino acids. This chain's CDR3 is CSAHIAGGPVAYNEQFF. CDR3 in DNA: TGCAGTGCACACATAGCGGGAGGGCCGGTTGCCTACAATGAGCAGTTCTTC.

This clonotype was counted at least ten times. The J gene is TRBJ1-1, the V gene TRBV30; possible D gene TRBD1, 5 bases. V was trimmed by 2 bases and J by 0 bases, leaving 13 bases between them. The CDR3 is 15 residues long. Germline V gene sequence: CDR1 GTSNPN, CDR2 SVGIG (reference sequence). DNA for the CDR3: TGTGCCTGGAGTCGGGGGGAGGGGATGAACACTGAAGCTTTCTTT. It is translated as CAWSRGEGMNTEAFF.

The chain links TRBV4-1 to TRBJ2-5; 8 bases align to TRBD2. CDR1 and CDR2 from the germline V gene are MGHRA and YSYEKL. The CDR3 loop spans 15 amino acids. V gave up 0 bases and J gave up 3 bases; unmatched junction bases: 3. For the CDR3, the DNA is TGCGCCAGCAGCCAAGAGGACGGGAGGGAAGAGACCCAGTACTTC. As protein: CASSQEDGREETQYF.

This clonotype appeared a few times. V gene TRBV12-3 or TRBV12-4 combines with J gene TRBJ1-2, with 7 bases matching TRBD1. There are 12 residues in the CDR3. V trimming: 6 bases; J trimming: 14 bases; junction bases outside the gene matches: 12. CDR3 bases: TGTGCCAGCAGGACCCAAACAGGGGCTTGGACCTTC. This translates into CASRTQTGAWTF.

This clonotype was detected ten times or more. CDR3 amino acids: CASSSHPATDTQYF. As DNA, the CDR3 is TGCGCCAGCAGCTCCCACCCAGCCACAGATACGCAGTATTTT. The V call is TRBV5-1, the J call TRBJ2-3; no firm D call. The CDR3 consists of 14 residues. Germline CDR1 SGHRS, CDR2 YFSETQ. V dropped 3 bases and J dropped 2 bases, with 10 bases sitting between them.

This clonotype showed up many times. CDR3 nucleotides: TGTGCCAGCCCCAATAATTCACCCCTCCACTTT. This gives the protein CASPNNSPLHF. The chain links TRBV12-3 or TRBV12-4 to TRBJ1-6, with D unclear. This CDR3 has 11 residues. V was cut by 8 bases and J by 5 bases, with 4 bases left in between.

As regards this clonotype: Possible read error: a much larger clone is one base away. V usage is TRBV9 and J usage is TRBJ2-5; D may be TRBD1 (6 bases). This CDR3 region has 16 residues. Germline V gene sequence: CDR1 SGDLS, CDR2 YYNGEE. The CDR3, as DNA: TGTGCCAGCAGCGTTAGTACAGGGAGCAGGGTTGGGACCCGGTACTTC. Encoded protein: CASSVSTGSRVGTRYF.

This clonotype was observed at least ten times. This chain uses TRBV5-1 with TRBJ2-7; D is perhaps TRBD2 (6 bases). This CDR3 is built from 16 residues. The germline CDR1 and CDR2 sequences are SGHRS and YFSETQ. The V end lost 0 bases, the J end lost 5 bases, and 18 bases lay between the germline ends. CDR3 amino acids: CASSLGGGTGLDEQYF. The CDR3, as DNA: TGCGCCAGCAGCTTGGGAGGAGGGACCGGGCTGGACGAGCAGTACTTC.

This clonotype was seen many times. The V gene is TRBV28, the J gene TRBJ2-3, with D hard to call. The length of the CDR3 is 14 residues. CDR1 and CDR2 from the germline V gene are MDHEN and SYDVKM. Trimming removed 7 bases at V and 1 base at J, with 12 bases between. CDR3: CASKDGQGTDTQYF. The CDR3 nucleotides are TGTGCCAGCAAGGACGGCCAAGGCACAGATACGCAGTATTTT.

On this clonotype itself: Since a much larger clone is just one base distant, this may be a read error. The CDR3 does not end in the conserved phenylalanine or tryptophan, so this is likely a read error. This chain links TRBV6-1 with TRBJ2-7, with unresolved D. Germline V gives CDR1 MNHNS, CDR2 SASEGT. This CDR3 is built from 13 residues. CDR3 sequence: CAASVAASYEQYL. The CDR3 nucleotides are TGTGCGGCCAGTGTAGCCGCTTCCTACGAGCAGTACCTC.

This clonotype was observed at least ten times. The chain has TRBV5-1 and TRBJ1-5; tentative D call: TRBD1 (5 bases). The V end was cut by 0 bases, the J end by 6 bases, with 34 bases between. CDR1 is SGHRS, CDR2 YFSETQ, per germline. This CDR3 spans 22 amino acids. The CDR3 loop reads CASSLANSRVLTGRWDPQPQHF. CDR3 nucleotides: TGCGCCAGCAGCTTGGCCAATAGCAGGGTCCTAACAGGACGTTGGGATCCTCAGCCCCAGCATTTT.

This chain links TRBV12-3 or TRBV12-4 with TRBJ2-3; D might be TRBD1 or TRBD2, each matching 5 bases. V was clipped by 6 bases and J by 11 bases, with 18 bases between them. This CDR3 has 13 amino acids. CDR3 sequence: CASSSANYGGQYF. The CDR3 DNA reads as TGTGCCAGCAGCTCTGCCAATTATGGGGGGCAGTATTTT.

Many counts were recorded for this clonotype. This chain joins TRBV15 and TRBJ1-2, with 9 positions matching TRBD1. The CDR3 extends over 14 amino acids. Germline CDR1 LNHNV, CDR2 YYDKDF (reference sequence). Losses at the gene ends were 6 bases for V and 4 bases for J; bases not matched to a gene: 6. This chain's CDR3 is CATSTGGGGYGYTF. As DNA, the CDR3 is TGTGCCACCAGTACAGGGGGCGGAGGCTATGGCTACACCTTC.

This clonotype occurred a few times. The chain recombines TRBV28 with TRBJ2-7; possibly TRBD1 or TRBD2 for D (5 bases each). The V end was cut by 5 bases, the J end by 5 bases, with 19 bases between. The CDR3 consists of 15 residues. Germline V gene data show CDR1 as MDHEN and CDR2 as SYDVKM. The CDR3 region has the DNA TGTGCCAGCAGTATGGGTATCGGGGCGGTCGACGAGCAGTACTTC. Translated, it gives CASSMGIGAVDEQYF.

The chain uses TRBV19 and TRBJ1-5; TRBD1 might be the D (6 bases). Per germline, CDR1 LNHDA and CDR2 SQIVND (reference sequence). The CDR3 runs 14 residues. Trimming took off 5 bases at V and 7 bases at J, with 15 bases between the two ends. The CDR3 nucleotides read TGTGCCAGTAGTCCTCTTAGACAGGTCCAGCCCCAGCATTTT. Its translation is CASSPLRQVQPQHF. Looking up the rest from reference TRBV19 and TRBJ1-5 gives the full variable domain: DGGITQSPKYLFRKEGQNVTLSCEQNLNHDAMYWYRQDPGQGLRLIYYSQIVNDFQKGDIAEGYSVSREKKESFPLTVTSAQKNPTAFYLCASSPLRQVQPQHFGDGTRLSIL.

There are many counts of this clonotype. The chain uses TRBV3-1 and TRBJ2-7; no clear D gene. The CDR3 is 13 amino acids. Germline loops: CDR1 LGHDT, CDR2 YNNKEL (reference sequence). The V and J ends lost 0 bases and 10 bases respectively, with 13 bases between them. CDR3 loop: CASSQDVNRQQYF. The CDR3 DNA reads TGTGCCAGCAGCCAAGATGTGAATAGGCAACAGTACTTC.